These 23 T cell receptor beta chains were all obtained from the same sample, sequenced in a study of cytotoxic CD8 clonotypes in ibrutinib-treated CLL. The method was immunoSEQ multiplex PCR; TCRdb's version includes in-frame clones alone and lacks a portion of them. The table shows 150,000 or so clones, with over 75% occurring only once. The sequenced sample was PBMCs, obtained after 36 months of ibrutinib treatment. These TCRs come from a human donor with chronic lymphocytic leukemia.

V gene TRBV7-8 combines with J gene TRBJ1-2, with no clear D. The CDR3 spans 12 residues. V gave up 4 bases and J gave up 8 bases, with 11 bases separating them. Germline values: CDR1 SGHVS, CDR2 FQNEAQ. The CDR3 is CASSSRVGGYTF. The CDR3 region has the DNA TGTGCCAGCAGCTCGAGGGTGGGCGGCTACACCTTC.

V usage is TRBV5-4 and J usage is TRBJ2-5; 11 bases map to TRBD1. The ends lost 4 bases at V and 6 bases at J; junction bases unmatched: 11. CDR3 size: 16 residues. From germline, CDR1 is SGHNT and CDR2 YYREEE (reference sequence). CDR3 nucleotides: TGTGCCAGCAGCAACGGACAGGGGGCAGGTGTGCAGACCCAGTACTTC. This codes for CASSNGQGAGVQTQYF.

The gene calls are TRBV5-8 and TRBJ2-7, with 9 nucleotides matching TRBD1. V gave up 5 bases and J gave up 3 bases; unmatched junction bases: 15. CDR3 length: 17 residues. Germline CDR1 reads SGHTS; CDR2 reads YDEGEE. The CDR3 DNA reads as TGTGCCAGCAGGGGACAGGGTAGACTAGTGGGAAACTACGAGCAGTACTTC. Encoded protein: CASRGQGRLVGNYEQYF.

Only one count was recorded for this clone. The chain recombines TRBV19 with TRBJ1-2; D is unclear. CDR1 is LNHDA, CDR2 SQIVND, per germline (reference sequence). The V gene lost 3 bases and the J gene lost 4 bases, with 12 bases spanning the gap. The CDR3 spans 14 residues. The CDR3 here is CASSIGWASYGYTF. The CDR3 region has the DNA TGTGCCAGTAGTATTGGGTGGGCATCCTATGGCTACACCTTC.

The chain employs TRBV2 and TRBJ2-3; TRBD2 is a possible D gene (7 bases). CDR3 size: 16 residues. V was cut by 3 bases and J by 3 bases, with 16 bases left in between. CDR1 and CDR2 from the germline V gene are SNHLY and FYNNEI. The chain's CDR3 is CASSEKGGGRTDTQYF. The CDR3 DNA is TGTGCCAGCAGTGAGAAAGGGGGGGGCCGTACAGATACGCAGTATTTT.

The gene calls are TRBV20-1 and TRBJ2-1; D gene unclear. Trimming took 5 bases from V and 9 from J, leaving 11 bases between them. Germline CDR1 and CDR2: DFQATT and SNEGSKA (reference sequence). This CDR3 spans 11 amino acids. CDR3: CSARTTAEQFF. The CDR3 region has the DNA TGCAGTGCTCGAACAACAGCTGAGCAGTTCTTC.

This chain uses TRBV5-1 with TRBJ2-1, with 12 bases lining up with TRBD1. In germline, CDR1 is SGHRS, CDR2 YFSETQ. J was trimmed by 9 bases and V by 4 bases; bases with no gene match: 8. The CDR3 is made up of 15 amino acids. CDR3 residues: CASSTPGQGALEQFF. The CDR3 region has the DNA TGCGCCAGCAGCACACCGGGACAGGGGGCCCTTGAGCAGTTCTTC.

The chain is built from TRBV2 and TRBJ1-3; possibly TRBD1 for D (6 bases). The germline V and J ends were trimmed by 6 bases and 2 bases, with 11 bases remaining between them. The CDR3 is made up of 14 amino acids. The germline V gene has CDR1 SNHLY and CDR2 FYNNEI. The CDR3 region has the DNA TGTGCCAGCAGCGCGGACAGAGCTGGAAACACCATATATTTT. Translation: CASSADRAGNTIYF.

The V and J genes are TRBV19 and TRBJ1-5; 7 bases agree with TRBD1. V lost 10 bases and J lost 2; bases outside the gene matches: 8. There are 14 residues in the CDR3. Per the germline V gene, CDR1 is LNHDA and CDR2 is SQIVND (reference sequence). The CDR3 spells CATTAQGRNQPQHF. In nucleotides, the CDR3 is TGTGCCACCACTGCACAGGGGCGCAATCAGCCCCAGCATTTT.

This chain joins TRBV5-8 and TRBJ2-5, with D tentatively TRBD1 (5 bases). Germline V gene sequence: CDR1 SGHTS, CDR2 YDEGEE. Trimming left V 2 bases short and J 3 bases short, with 14 bases between. The CDR3 spans 15 residues. CDR3 protein: CASSFNQGREETQYF. Written as DNA, the CDR3 is TGTGCCAGCAGCTTCAATCAGGGCAGAGAAGAGACCCAGTACTTC.

The V gene is TRBV19, the J gene TRBJ1-5; TRBD1 might be the D (6 bases). CDR3 length: 14 amino acids. V was pared by 5 bases and J by 1 base, with 9 bases between. Germline CDR1 LNHDA, CDR2 SQIVND (reference sequence). The CDR3 here is CASSLQGSNQPQHF. Here the CDR3 DNA reads TGTGCCAGTAGTCTACAGGGAAGCAATCAGCCCCAGCATTTT.

This clone appeared a single time. The V gene is TRBV7-9, the J gene TRBJ2-2; D unresolved. The V end lost 2 bases, the J end lost 0 bases, and 4 bases lay between the germline ends. The CDR3 has 14 amino acids. The germline CDR1 and CDR2 sequences are SEHNR and FQNEAQ (reference sequence). CDR3 DNA: TGTGCCAGCAGCTTAACCTCGAACACCGGGGAGCTGTTTTTT. It is translated as CASSLTSNTGELFF.

The chain is built from TRBV6-5 and TRBJ2-1; 8 bases match TRBD1. CDR3 length: 15 amino acids. CDR1 is MNHEY and CDR2 is SVGAGI in the germline V gene. With 6 bases clipped from V and 1 base from J, the junction kept 5 bases outside the gene matches. The CDR3 sequence: CASSIDRGSYNEQFF. CDR3 sequence (DNA): TGTGCCAGCAGCATCGACAGGGGTTCCTACAATGAGCAGTTCTTC.

The rearrangement links TRBV6-1 to TRBJ1-2; tentative D call: TRBD1 (5 bases). Germline CDR1 reads MNHNS; CDR2 reads SASEGT. The CDR3 loop spans 13 amino acids. V shed 1 base and J shed 9 bases, with 12 bases lying between them. The CDR3 bases are TGTGCCAGCAGTGAAGTCAGGGCGCTGAGCTACACCTTC. Translating it yields CASSEVRALSYTF.

The chain couples TRBV7-9 to TRBJ1-2; D is undetermined. Per germline, CDR1 SEHNR and CDR2 FQNEAQ (reference sequence). The CDR3 consists of 13 residues. V dropped 5 bases and J dropped 4 bases, with 11 bases sitting between them. The CDR3 region is CASSPGSFYGYTF. The CDR3 nucleotides read TGTGCCAGCAGCCCCGGGAGCTTCTATGGCTACACCTTC.

The gene calls are TRBV11-2 and TRBJ2-2; the match to TRBD1 covers 7 bases. This CDR3 is 15 amino acids long. Germline V gives CDR1 SGHAT, CDR2 FQNNGV. V trimming: 4 bases; J trimming: 4 bases; junction bases outside the gene matches: 6. The CDR3 DNA reads as TGTGCCAGCAGCTCTACAGGGGTAATCACCGGGGAGCTGTTTTTT. Its protein is CASSSTGVITGELFF.

The CDR3 sequence: CASSPTLRAARQETQYF. The CDR3, as DNA: TGTGCCAGCAGCCCCACCCTCCGGGCGGCGCGACAAGAGACCCAGTACTTC. The chain joins TRBV11-2 to TRBJ2-5, with no clear D. The ends were cut back, 5 bases at V and 2 bases at J, with 21 bases in the middle. This CDR3 has 17 amino acids. Germline V gene data show CDR1 as SGHAT and CDR2 as FQNNGV. The full variable domain, completed using reference TRBV11-2 and TRBJ2-5, is EAGVAQSPRYKIIEKRQSVAFWCNPISGHATLYWYQQILGQGPKLLIQFQNNGVVDDSQLPKDRFSAERLKGVDSTLKIQPAKLEDSAVYLCASSPTLRAARQETQYFGPGTRLLVL.

On this clone: The sample contains more than one DNA sequence encoding this CDR3. The V and J genes are TRBV5-1 and TRBJ2-7, with TRBD1 matching 10 bases. V was clipped by 4 bases and J by 4 bases; unmatched bases: 5. The CDR3 is made up of 14 amino acids. Germline V gene lookup returns CDR1 SGHRS and CDR2 YFSETQ. CDR3 region: CASSPRDRGYEQYF. CDR3 coding DNA: TGCGCCAGCAGCCCCCGGGACAGGGGTTACGAGCAGTACTTC.

The DNA of the CDR3 is TGTGCCAGCAGCCGGGGGCTAGCGGGGCCCCGAGAGACCCAGTACTTC. Translation: CASSRGLAGPRETQYF. This sequence joins TRBV7-7 and TRBJ2-5; 9 nucleotides align to TRBD2. Trimming cost V 5 bases and J 4 bases; bases outside gene matches: 11. Germline-derived CDR1 and CDR2 are SSHAT and FNYEAQ (reference sequence). This CDR3 is built from 16 residues.

This chain connects TRBV21-1 to TRBJ1-1; the table gives TRBD1 as D, unverified against the DNA. TRBV21-1 has pseudogene status. This CDR3 region has 15 residues. The CDR3 DNA reads as TGTGCCAGCAGCGAACCCGGGACAGGGAACACTGAAGCTTTCTTT. Translating gives CASSEPGTGNTEAFF.

This sequence joins TRBV9 and TRBJ2-4; 9 nucleotides match TRBD1. V lost 0 bases and J lost 10; bases outside the gene matches: 8. Germline V gene lookup returns CDR1 SGDLS and CDR2 YYNGEE. The CDR3 has 15 residues. Written as DNA, the CDR3 is TGTGCCAGCAGCGTAGCTACAGGGGGCGAATGGATTCAGTACTTC. Residues: CASSVATGGEWIQYF.

The CDR3 nucleotides are TGCGCCAGCAGCTGGACTAGCGGGTCGAACACCGGGGAGCTGTTTTTT. Amino acid sequence: CASSWTSGSNTGELFF. V and J are TRBV5-1 and TRBJ2-2; 11 bases are shared with TRBD2. This CDR3 region has 16 residues. With 3 bases clipped from V and 0 bases from J, the junction kept 1 base outside the gene matches. Germline CDR1 is SGHRS and CDR2 is YFSETQ.

This chain joins TRBV10-3 and TRBJ2-5; D is possibly TRBD1 or TRBD2 (6 bases each). Germline CDR1 and CDR2: ENHRY and SYGVKD. Trimming took 10 bases from V and 3 from J, leaving 15 bases between them. The CDR3 sequence is 13 residues long. CDR3 sequence: CASGLGGKETQYF. In DNA, the CDR3 is TGTGCCAGCGGGCTAGGGGGGAAAGAGACCCAGTACTTC.